This is a list of T cell receptor beta chains from one sample in a study of T-cell memory formation after mild COVID-19. Each CDR3 protein is one row after TCRdb ran MiXCR on the 5' RACE reads. The table includes tens of thousands of distinct CDR3 sequences, around a quarter detected once. The sequenced sample was PBMCs or a T cell subset sorted from them (not recorded which). The receptors were gathered from a man younger than 35 who had mild COVID-19 (a few samples of this study predate the infection). Cell type and time point are not known. Both conserved end residues are part of each CDR3. D genes are given only for firm matches. Clone size is given for some rows only: seen once, a few or many times, or a class if the clone is expanded.

J: TRBJ1-5; size: -; D: -; V: TRBV4-1; DNA: TGCGCCAGCAGCCAAGATCGTGGATCGGGGGCAAGCAATCAGCCCCAGCATTTT; CDR3: CASSQDRGSGASNQPQHF
J: TRBJ2-1; size: few; D: -; V: TRBV12-3/TRBV12-4; DNA: TGTGCCAGCAGCTCGAGCGCCAATGAGCAGTTCTTC; CDR3: CASSSSANEQFF
J: TRBJ2-5; size: -; D: -; V: TRBV28; DNA: TGTGCCAGCAGTTTTGGCGGGGTGCCCCAAGAGACCCAGTACTTC; CDR3: CASSFGGVPQETQYF
J: TRBJ1-1; size: -; D: -; V: TRBV11-2; DNA: TGTGCCCCGGGAACTGAAGCTTTCTTT; CDR3: CAPGTEAFF
J: TRBJ1-2; size: few; D: -; V: TRBV14; DNA: TGTGCCAGCAGCCCGACAGGCAACGCTCTAGGCTACACCTTC; CDR3: CASSPTGNALGYTF
J: TRBJ2-7; size: once; D: -; V: TRBV12-3/TRBV12-4; DNA: TGTGCCAGCAGTTTCCAGTACGAGCAGTACTTC; CDR3: CASSFQYEQYF
J: TRBJ2-2; size: -; D: TRBD2; V: TRBV12-3/TRBV12-4; DNA: TGTGCCAGCAGCCACTGGACTAGCGGGGGGGCCTTTCCCGGGGAGCTGTTTTTT; CDR3: CASSHWTSGGAFPGELFF
J: TRBJ1-4; size: -; D: -; V: TRBV5-1; DNA: TGCGCCAGCGGAACACCCGTCCCCGGTGAAAAACTGTTTTTT; CDR3: CASGTPVPGEKLFF
J: TRBJ2-1; size: few; D: -; V: TRBV12-3/TRBV12-4; DNA: TGTGCCAGCAGTTTAGTTCATCCTTCCCATGAGCAGTTCTTC; CDR3: CASSLVHPSHEQFF
J: TRBJ2-1; size: few; D: TRBD2; V: TRBV7-3; DNA: TGTGCCAGCAGCTTATCGGAGGGAGGGAATGAGCAGTTCTTC; CDR3: CASSLSEGGNEQFF
J: TRBJ2-1; size: few; D: TRBD1; V: TRBV29-1; DNA: TGCAGCGGCGGGACAGGGGGCTCCGATGAGCAGTTCTTC; CDR3: CSGGTGGSDEQFF
J: TRBJ2-5; size: few; D: -; V: TRBV20-1; DNA: TGCAGTGCTAGAGATAAAAAGCCGGCTTCAGAGACCCAGTACTTC; CDR3: CSARDKKPASETQYF
J: TRBJ1-2; size: few; D: TRBD1; V: TRBV6-6; DNA: TGTGCCACCAGACAGGGCCGCTACACCTTC; CDR3: CATRQGRYTF
J: TRBJ2-1; size: few; D: -; V: TRBV3-1; DNA: TGTGCCAGCAGCCCCGAATGGGCAGGGATAGCTTACAATGAGCAGTTCTTC; CDR3: CASSPEWAGIAYNEQFF
J: TRBJ2-3; size: -; D: TRBD2; V: TRBV28; DNA: TGTGCCAGCAGTTTTGTAGCGGGGGCCTTTAGCACAGATACGCAGTATTTT; CDR3: CASSFVAGAFSTDTQYF
J: TRBJ2-1; size: few; D: -; V: TRBV4-3; DNA: TGCGCCAGCAGCGGCCGGGACAGCGGGGTCAATGAGCAGTTCTTC; CDR3: CASSGRDSGVNEQFF
J: TRBJ1-2; size: -; D: -; V: TRBV4-1; DNA: TGCGCCAGCAGCCAAGAGTCCGGGAGAGCTAACTATGGCTACACCTTC; CDR3: CASSQESGRANYGYTF
J: TRBJ1-1; size: -; D: -; V: TRBV6-2/TRBV6-3; DNA: TGTGCCAGCAGTTTATTGGCCAAGAACACTGAAGCTTTCTTT; CDR3: CASSLLAKNTEAFF
J: TRBJ2-5; size: -; D: TRBD2; V: TRBV27; DNA: TGTGCCAGCAGTTCTCCGGGGGGGTTCGGTGAGACCCAGTACTTC; CDR3: CASSSPGGFGETQYF
J: TRBJ2-7; size: many; D: -; V: TRBV13; DNA: TGTGCCAGCAGCCCGTCGGCCAACTCCTACGAGCAGTACTTC; CDR3: CASSPSANSYEQYF
J: TRBJ1-3; size: few; D: TRBD1; V: TRBV4-1; DNA: TGCGCCAGCAGCCAGGGACAGGTCGACTCTGGAAACACCATATATTTT; CDR3: CASSQGQVDSGNTIYF
J: TRBJ2-5; size: few; D: -; V: TRBV11-2; DNA: TGTGCCAGCAGCTTAGATGTCAGGGGCGGGGAGACCCAGTACTTC; CDR3: CASSLDVRGGETQYF
J: TRBJ2-1; size: -; D: TRBD1; V: TRBV11-3; DNA: TGTGCCAGCAGCCGGACAGGGAGCTTGTACAATGAGCAGTTCTTC; CDR3: CASSRTGSLYNEQFF
J: TRBJ2-7; size: -; D: -; V: TRBV12-3/TRBV12-4; DNA: TGTGCCAGCAGTCAAGGGGCTACCTTCTACGAGCAGTACTTC; CDR3: CASSQGATFYEQYF
J: TRBJ2-7; size: few; D: TRBD2; V: TRBV6-5; DNA: TGTGCCAGCAGTTACGCTAGCGGGGGGGCCTACGAGCAGTACTTC; CDR3: CASSYASGGAYEQYF
J: TRBJ1-2; size: once; D: TRBD1; V: TRBV6-5; DNA: TGTGCCAGCAGTTACTCCTGGACAGGGGGAGGCTATGGCTACACCTTC; CDR3: CASSYSWTGGGYGYTF
J: TRBJ2-7; size: -; D: -; V: TRBV30; DNA: TGTGCCTGGAGTGACCGGACAACGAAATCCTACGAGCAGTACTTC; CDR3: CAWSDRTTKSYEQYF
J: TRBJ2-3; size: few; D: -; V: TRBV9; DNA: TGTGCCAGCAGCGTAGTCGGAACGGATACGCAGTATTTT; CDR3: CASSVVGTDTQYF
J: TRBJ2-1; size: -; D: -; V: TRBV6-2/TRBV6-3; DNA: TGTGCCAGCAGTTCCGACGGCCCTTACAATGAGCAGTTCTTC; CDR3: CASSSDGPYNEQFF
J: TRBJ2-5; size: -; D: -; V: TRBV4-1; DNA: TGCGCCAGCAGCCAAGAAGTATGGGGGACCCAAGAGACCCAGTACTTC; CDR3: CASSQEVWGTQETQYF
J: TRBJ1-1; size: -; D: -; V: TRBV18; DNA: TGTGCCAGCTCACCGAGCGGAAAAGGGGCTGAAGCTTTCTTT; CDR3: CASSPSGKGAEAFF
J: TRBJ2-1; size: many; D: -; V: TRBV11-2; DNA: TGTGCCAGCAGCCCCTCTGCTGTGGAGGGCAATGAGCAGTTCTTC; CDR3: CASSPSAVEGNEQFF
J: TRBJ2-1; size: few; D: -; V: TRBV4-3; DNA: TGCGCCAGCAGCCAAGACGCCGGACCCAATGAGCAGTTCTTC; CDR3: CASSQDAGPNEQFF